Below, 24 T cell receptor beta chains from the same sample are listed, as sequenced in a study of blood T cells in healthy people across ages. A second PCR of 7 to 11 cycles used a sample-barcoded 5' primer and a J-beta primer mix. Each CDR3 protein is one row after TCRdb ran MiXCR on the 5' RACE reads. The sample lists approximately 830,000 distinct CDR3 sequences; roughly 60% were seen once. What was sequenced was blood. The receptors were sampled from a man aged 25-45 years in good health.

V usage is TRBV24-1 and J usage is TRBJ2-1, with D perhaps TRBD2 (6 bases). CDR3 length equals 13 residues. CDR1 is KGHDR, CDR2 SFDVKD, per germline. V was clipped by 5 bases and J by 9 bases, with 13 bases between them. Here the CDR3 reads CATSVEVGGEQFF. The CDR3 DNA follows: TGTGCCACCAGTGTGGAGGTGGGGGGTGAGCAGTTCTTC.

This clonotype was counted a few times. V is TRBV12-3 or TRBV12-4 and J is TRBJ2-1, with D perhaps assigned TRBD1 or TRBD2 (6 bases each). The CDR3 spans 16 residues. Trimming pared 5 bases from V and 2 bases from J, leaving 16 bases between. Here the CDR3 reads CASSPARGVAYNEQFF. In DNA form, the CDR3 reads TGTGCCAGCAGTCCGGCGAGGGGGGTCGCCTACAATGAGCAGTTCTTC.

The rearrangement joins TRBV29-1 to TRBJ2-7; 9 nucleotides agree with TRBD2. J was trimmed by 2 bases and V by 5 bases; bases with no gene match: 7. The CDR3 has 14 residues. Germline values: CDR1 SQVTM, CDR2 ANQGSEA. The CDR3 protein is CSVKMGLAAYEQYF. For the CDR3, the DNA is TGCAGCGTTAAGATGGGACTAGCAGCCTACGAGCAGTACTTC.

The V and J genes are TRBV4-2 and TRBJ2-1; 9 nucleotides match TRBD2. Germline V gene sequence: CDR1 LGHNA, CDR2 YNFKEQ. Trimming took 4 bases from V and 5 from J; bases not matched to a gene: 12. The CDR3 spans 17 residues. CDR3 loop: CASSPVAQAGGDNEQFF. In DNA form, the CDR3 reads TGTGCCAGCAGCCCCGTAGCTCAGGCGGGGGGGGACAATGAGCAGTTCTTC.

This chain connects TRBV20-1 to TRBJ2-7, with a weak D call TRBD1 (6 bases). This CDR3 is 15 amino acids long. Germline lookup yields CDR1 DFQATT and CDR2 SNEGSKA (reference sequence). V lost 0 bases, J lost 0 bases, and 12 bases lay in between. The CDR3 spells CSAREQGWSSYEQYF. The CDR3 nucleotides read TGCAGTGCTAGAGAACAGGGATGGAGCTCCTACGAGCAGTACTTC.

V usage is TRBV5-1 and J usage is TRBJ2-1; the match to TRBD2 covers 7 bases. The CDR3 has 14 amino acids. Trimming took 9 bases from V and 4 from J; bases not matched to a gene: 10. The germline gives CDR1 SGHRS, CDR2 YFSETQ. CDR3 region: CATSLGGIYNEQFF. The DNA of the CDR3 is TGCGCCACCTCTCTGGGGGGGATTTACAATGAGCAGTTCTTC. Combining the CDR3 with reference TRBV5-1 and TRBJ2-1 gives the whole variable domain KAGVTQTPRYLIKTRGQQVTLSCSPISGHRSVSWYQQTPGQGLQFLFEYFSETQRNKGNFPGRFSGRQFSNSRSEMNVSTLELGDSALYLCATSLGGIYNEQFFGPGTRLTVL.

This clonotype showed up just once. V and J are TRBV9 and TRBJ2-1, with 11 bases aligning to TRBD2. The germline V gene has CDR1 SGDLS and CDR2 YYNGEE. V lost 5 bases to trimming and J lost 9 bases; unmatched junction nucleotides: 7. There are 14 residues in the CDR3. CDR3 coding DNA: TGTGCCAGCAGTAGTAGCGGGGGGGCGGCTGAGCAGTTCTTC. This codes for CASSSSGGAAEQFF.

This rearrangement joins TRBV6-1 to TRBJ2-7; D unclear. The DNA matches TRBJ2-5 better at its end, which makes the J call doubtful. Germline loops: CDR1 MNHNS, CDR2 SASEGT. This CDR3 has 14 residues. CDR3 in amino acids: CASSEARVGETQYF. DNA for the CDR3: TGTGCCAGCAGTGAAGCAAGGGTAGGGGAGACCCAGTACTTC.

The CDR3, as DNA: TGTGCCAGCAGCCCGTGGGGCCCAGATACGCAGTATTTT. It translates to CASSPWGPDTQYF. The gene calls are TRBV9 and TRBJ2-3; tentatively, D is TRBD1 (5 bases). This CDR3 region has 13 residues. The V end was cut by 4 bases, the J end by 4 bases, with 10 bases between. Per germline, CDR1 SGDLS and CDR2 YYNGEE.

In its sample, this clonotype was seen once. A read error may account for a junction end that differs from germline. The chain combines TRBV5-1 with TRBJ2-5; D remains ambiguous. The CDR3 spans 12 residues. Germline V gene data show CDR1 as SGHRS and CDR2 as YFSETQ. The CDR3 DNA reads as TGCGCCAACAGCTCCGGCCAGGAGACCCAGTACTTC. It is translated as CANSSGQETQYF. The variable domain in full, with the rest retrieved from reference TRBV5-1 and TRBJ2-5, is KAGVTQTPRYLIKTRGQQVTLSCSPISGHRSVSWYQQTPGQGLQFLFEYFSETQRNKGNFPGRFSGRQFSNSRSEMNVSTLELGDSALYLCANSSGQETQYFGPGTRLLVL.

This clonotype has more than one count but fewer than ten. V is TRBV7-3 and J is TRBJ2-5; 8 bases line up with TRBD2. This CDR3 is built from 14 residues. The germline V gene has CDR1 SGHTA and CDR2 FQGTGA. V lost 7 bases to trimming and J lost 3 bases; unmatched junction nucleotides: 7. In DNA form, the CDR3 reads TGTGCCAGCATCCTAACCGGGGGGGAAGAGACCCAGTACTTC. It yields the protein CASILTGGEETQYF.

The chain joins TRBV20-1 to TRBJ2-1, with D maybe TRBD1 (5 bases). Per germline, CDR1 DFQATT and CDR2 SNEGSKA (reference sequence). V was trimmed by 6 bases and J by 2 bases, leaving 14 bases between them. The CDR3 spans 14 residues. CDR3 DNA sequence: TGCAGTGCCAGCTCGGACAACCCCTACAATGAGCAGTTCTTC. This translates into CSASSDNPYNEQFF.

This clonotype appeared many times. The CDR3, as DNA: TGCAGTGCTAGAGATCTTATGGAGGGTGGCTACACCTTC. Amino acids: CSARDLMEGGYTF. J is TRBJ1-2 and V is TRBV20-1; no clear D gene. Germline CDR1 and CDR2: DFQATT and SNEGSKA (reference sequence). CDR3 length equals 13 residues. V lost 0 bases and J 7 bases, leaving 12 bases between the germline ends.

V gene TRBV6-6 combines with J gene TRBJ2-5; D not resolved. The CDR3 runs to 12 residues. Germline values: CDR1 MNHNY, CDR2 SVGAGI (reference sequence). V was trimmed by 7 bases and J by 11 bases, leaving 17 bases between them. CDR3 protein: CASKGPLNEQYF. The CDR3, as DNA: TGTGCCAGCAAGGGCCCCCTCAATGAGCAGTACTTC.

This clonotype was picked up a small number of times. At one of its ends the junction is not consistent with the germline gene, which may arise from a read error. This chain uses TRBV28 with TRBJ2-1; no definite D call. The CDR3 consists of 14 residues. Germline CDR1 reads MDHEN; CDR2 reads SYDVKM. The CDR3 here is CASSRTISFNEQFF. The DNA for the CDR3 is TGTGCCAGCAGTAGGACGATCTCCTTCAATGAGCAGTTCTTC.

This chain connects TRBV6-4 to TRBJ1-2; D is perhaps TRBD1 (6 bases). The CDR3 sequence is 13 residues long. Per germline, CDR1 MRHNA and CDR2 SNTAGT. Trimming took 6 bases from V and 3 from J, leaving 11 bases between them. CDR3 in amino acids: CASRGKGDYGYTF. The CDR3 bases are TGTGCCAGCAGGGGGAAGGGGGACTATGGCTACACCTTC.

In its sample, this clonotype was seen a few times. The chain uses TRBV7-9 and TRBJ2-7; 10 bases map to TRBD2. The germline CDR1 and CDR2 sequences are SEHNR and FQNEAQ (reference sequence). Trimming cost V 3 bases and J 3 bases; bases outside gene matches: 5. CDR3 length: 15 residues. The CDR3 loop is CASSLGRLAGYEQYF. The CDR3 nucleotides are TGTGCCAGCAGCTTGGGTCGACTAGCGGGCTACGAGCAGTACTTC.

The chain joins TRBV6-6 to TRBJ2-2, with D maybe TRBD2 (6 bases). The V end was cut by 7 bases, the J end by 13 bases, with 16 bases between. CDR3 size: 12 residues. CDR1 MNHNY and CDR2 SVGAGI come from the germline V gene (reference sequence). The CDR3 DNA sequence: TGTGCCAGCATCTCCGGGACTCCCACGCTGTTTTTT. It encodes CASISGTPTLFF.

The table lists this clonotype with a few counts. The genes are TRBV25-1 and TRBJ1-6; D ambiguous. From germline, CDR1 is MGHDK and CDR2 SYGVNS. CDR3 length: 12 residues. V was cut by 4 bases and J by 9 bases, with 7 bases left in between. The CDR3 bases are TGTGCCAGCAGTGCCCCAGGTTCACCCCTCCACTTT. The encoded protein is CASSAPGSPLHF.

This clonotype was found a few times. This rearrangement joins TRBV9 to TRBJ2-7; D is uncertain. The germline CDR1 and CDR2 sequences are SGDLS and YYNGEE. This CDR3 has 14 residues. V lost 4 bases and J 2 bases, leaving 13 bases between the germline ends. The CDR3 DNA reads as TGTGCCAGCAGCTCGAGGTGGCACCCCTACGAGCAGTACTTC. Residues: CASSSRWHPYEQYF.

The rearrangement uses TRBV9 and TRBJ2-3; TRBD2 agrees at 8 bases. This CDR3 comprises 15 residues. J lost 1 base, V lost 3 bases, and 4 bases had no gene match. Germline V lookup: CDR1 SGDLS, CDR2 YYNGEE. The CDR3 here is CASSAEAGGTDTQYF. CDR3 sequence (DNA): TGTGCCAGCAGCGCAGAAGCGGGGGGCACAGATACGCAGTATTTT. The entire variable domain, with the rest obtained from reference TRBV9 and TRBJ2-3, is as follows: DSGVTQTPKHLITATGQRVTLRCSPRSGDLSVYWYQQSLDQGLQFLIQYYNGEERAKGNILERFSAQQFPDLHSELNLSSLELGDSALYFCASSAEAGGTDTQYFGPGTRLTVL.

The chain combines TRBV27 with TRBJ2-7, with D possibly TRBD2 on 6 matching bases. The CDR3 runs 15 residues. Germline values: CDR1 MNHEY, CDR2 SMNVEV (reference sequence). V shed 0 bases and J shed 2 bases, with 11 bases lying between them. The CDR3 DNA reads TGTGCCAGCAGTTTATCACTAGCCTACCCCTACGAGCAGTACTTC. Its protein is CASSLSLAYPYEQYF.

This clonotype was seen more than once but under ten times. The chain carries TRBV4-2 and TRBJ2-1; D is ambiguous. The CDR3 runs 14 residues. The V gene lost 1 base and the J gene lost 4 bases, with 8 bases spanning the gap. Looked up from germline, CDR1 is LGHNA and CDR2 is YNFKEQ. CDR3 sequence (DNA): TGTGCCAGCAGCCAAGGGAAGCCATACAATGAGCAGTTCTTC. Translated: CASSQGKPYNEQFF.

The table lists this clonotype with a few counts. The V and J genes are TRBV12-3 or TRBV12-4 and TRBJ1-5; weak D call: TRBD1 (6 bases). Between the trimmed V and J ends, which lost 6 bases and 6 bases, there was a span of 15 bases. The CDR3 loop spans 14 amino acids. CDR3 bases: TGTGCCAGCAGCCTGAGGGGGGGCGGTCAGCCCCAGCATTTT. Encoded protein: CASSLRGGGQPQHF.